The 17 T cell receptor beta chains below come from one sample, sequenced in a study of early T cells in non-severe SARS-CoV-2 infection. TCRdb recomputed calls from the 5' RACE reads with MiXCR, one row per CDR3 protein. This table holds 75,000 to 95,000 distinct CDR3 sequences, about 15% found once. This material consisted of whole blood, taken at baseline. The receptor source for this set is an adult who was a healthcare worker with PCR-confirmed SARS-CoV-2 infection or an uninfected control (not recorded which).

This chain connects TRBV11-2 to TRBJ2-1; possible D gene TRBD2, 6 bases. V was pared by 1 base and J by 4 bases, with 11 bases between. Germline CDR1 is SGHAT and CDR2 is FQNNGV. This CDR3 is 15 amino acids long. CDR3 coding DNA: TGTGCCAGCAGCTTAGCGGGAGCCCAATACAATGAGCAGTTCTTC. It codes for CASSLAGAQYNEQFF.

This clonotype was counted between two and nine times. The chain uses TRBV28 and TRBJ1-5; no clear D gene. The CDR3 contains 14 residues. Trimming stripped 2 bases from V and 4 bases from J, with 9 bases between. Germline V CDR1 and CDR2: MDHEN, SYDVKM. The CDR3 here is CASSLGRPNQPQHF. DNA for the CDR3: TGTGCCAGCAGTTTAGGACGGCCTAATCAGCCCCAGCATTTT.

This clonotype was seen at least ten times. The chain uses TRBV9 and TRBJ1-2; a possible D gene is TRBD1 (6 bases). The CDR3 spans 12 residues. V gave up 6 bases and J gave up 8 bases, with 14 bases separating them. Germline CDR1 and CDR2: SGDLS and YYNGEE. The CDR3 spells CASKDSFKGYTF. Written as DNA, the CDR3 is TGTGCCAGCAAGGACAGTTTTAAGGGCTACACCTTC.

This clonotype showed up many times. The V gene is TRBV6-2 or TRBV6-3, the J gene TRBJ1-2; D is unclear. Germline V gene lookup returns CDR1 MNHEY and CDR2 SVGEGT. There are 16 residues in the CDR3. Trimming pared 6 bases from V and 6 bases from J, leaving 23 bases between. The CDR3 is CASSPAVQNPKNGYTF. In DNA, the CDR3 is TGTGCCAGCAGCCCCGCGGTTCAGAACCCGAAAAATGGCTACACCTTC.

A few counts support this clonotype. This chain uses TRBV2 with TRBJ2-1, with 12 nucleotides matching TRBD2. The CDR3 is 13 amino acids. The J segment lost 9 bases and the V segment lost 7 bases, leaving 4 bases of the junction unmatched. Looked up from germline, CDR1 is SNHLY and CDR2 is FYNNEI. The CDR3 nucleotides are TGTGCCAGCAAAAGGACTAGCGGGGCTGAGCAGTTCTTC. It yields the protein CASKRTSGAEQFF.

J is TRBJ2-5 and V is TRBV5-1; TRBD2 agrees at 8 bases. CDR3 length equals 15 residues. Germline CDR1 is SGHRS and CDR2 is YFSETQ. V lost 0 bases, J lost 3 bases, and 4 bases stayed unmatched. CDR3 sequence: CASSLGTSGKETQYF. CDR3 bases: TGCGCCAGCAGCTTGGGAACTAGCGGCAAAGAGACCCAGTACTTC.

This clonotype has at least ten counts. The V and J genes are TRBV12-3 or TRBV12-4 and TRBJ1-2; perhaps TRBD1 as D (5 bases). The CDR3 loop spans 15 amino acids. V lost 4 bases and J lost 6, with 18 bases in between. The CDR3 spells CASSSSFGGWDGYTF. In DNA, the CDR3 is TGTGCCAGCAGTTCTAGTTTTGGGGGATGGGATGGCTACACCTTC.

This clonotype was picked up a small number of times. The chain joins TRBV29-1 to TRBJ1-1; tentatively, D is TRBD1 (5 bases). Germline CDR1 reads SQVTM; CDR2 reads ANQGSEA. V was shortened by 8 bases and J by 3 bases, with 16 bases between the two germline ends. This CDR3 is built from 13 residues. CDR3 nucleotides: TGCAGCCTCCGGGACCAATGGGACACTGAAGCTTTCTTT. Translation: CSLRDQWDTEAFF.

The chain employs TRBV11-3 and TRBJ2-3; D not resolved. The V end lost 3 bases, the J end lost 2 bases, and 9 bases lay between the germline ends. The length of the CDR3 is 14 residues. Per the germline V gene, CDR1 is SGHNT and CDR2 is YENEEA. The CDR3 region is CASSFSRSTDTQYF. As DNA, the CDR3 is TGTGCCAGCAGCTTCTCGCGGTCCACAGATACGCAGTATTTT.

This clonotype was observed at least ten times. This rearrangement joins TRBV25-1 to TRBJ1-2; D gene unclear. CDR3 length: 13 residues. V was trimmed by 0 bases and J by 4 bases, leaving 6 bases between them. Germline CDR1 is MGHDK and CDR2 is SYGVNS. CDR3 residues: CASSEYWLYGYTF. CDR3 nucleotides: TGTGCCAGCAGTGAATACTGGCTCTATGGCTACACCTTC.

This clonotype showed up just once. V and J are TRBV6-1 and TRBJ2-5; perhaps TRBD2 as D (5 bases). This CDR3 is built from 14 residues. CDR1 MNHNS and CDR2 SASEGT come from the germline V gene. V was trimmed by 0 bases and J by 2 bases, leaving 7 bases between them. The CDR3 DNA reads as TGTGCCAGCAGTGAAGCGGGAGTACAAGAGACCCAGTACTTC. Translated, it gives CASSEAGVQETQYF.

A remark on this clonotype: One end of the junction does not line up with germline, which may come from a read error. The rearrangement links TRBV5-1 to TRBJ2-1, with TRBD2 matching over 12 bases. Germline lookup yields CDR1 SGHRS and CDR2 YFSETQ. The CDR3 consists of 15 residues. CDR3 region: CASRLAGGAYNELFF. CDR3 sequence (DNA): TGCGCCAGCCGGCTAGCGGGAGGGGCCTACAATGAGCTGTTCTTC.

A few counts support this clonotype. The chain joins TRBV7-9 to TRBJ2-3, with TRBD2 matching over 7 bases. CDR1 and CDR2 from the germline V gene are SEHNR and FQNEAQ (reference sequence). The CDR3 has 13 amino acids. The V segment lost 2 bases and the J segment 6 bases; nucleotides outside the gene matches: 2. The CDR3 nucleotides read TGTGCCAGCAGCTTAAGCGGGGCCGATACGCAGTATTTT. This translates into CASSLSGADTQYF.

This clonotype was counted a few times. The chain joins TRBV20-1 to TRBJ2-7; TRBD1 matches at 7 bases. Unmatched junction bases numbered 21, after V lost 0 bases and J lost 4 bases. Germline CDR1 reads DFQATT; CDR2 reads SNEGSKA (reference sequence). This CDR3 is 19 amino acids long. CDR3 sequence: CSAREEARLQGPLIYEQYF. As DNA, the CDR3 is TGCAGTGCTAGAGAGGAGGCACGGCTACAGGGGCCCCTCATTTACGAGCAGTACTTC.

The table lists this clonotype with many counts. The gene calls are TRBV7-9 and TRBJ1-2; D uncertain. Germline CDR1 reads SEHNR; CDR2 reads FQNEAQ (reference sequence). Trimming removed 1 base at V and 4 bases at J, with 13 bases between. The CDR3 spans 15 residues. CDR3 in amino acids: CASSLDVETIYGYTF. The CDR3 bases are TGTGCCAGCAGCTTAGATGTCGAAACTATCTATGGCTACACCTTC.

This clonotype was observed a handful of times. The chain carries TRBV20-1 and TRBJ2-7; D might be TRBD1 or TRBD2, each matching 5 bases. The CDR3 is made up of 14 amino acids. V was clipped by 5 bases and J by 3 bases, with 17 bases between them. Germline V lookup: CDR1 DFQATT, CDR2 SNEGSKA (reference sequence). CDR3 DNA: TGCAGTGCTGGGGGAAGGTCACAGGTCTACGAGCAGTACTTC. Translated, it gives CSAGGRSQVYEQYF.

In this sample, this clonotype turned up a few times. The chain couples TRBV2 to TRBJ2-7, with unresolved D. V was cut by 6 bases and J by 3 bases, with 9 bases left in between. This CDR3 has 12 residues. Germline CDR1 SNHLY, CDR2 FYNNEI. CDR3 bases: TGTGCCAGCAGCCGGACCGTCTACGAGCAGTACTTC. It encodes CASSRTVYEQYF.